This T cell receptor beta chain is from a study of T-cell reconstitution after alpha-beta-depleted transplantation in children. The table lists this clonotype with a few counts. A junction boundary mismatches the germline segment, possibly from a read error. This CDR3 contains 15 residues. Library preparation (for TCRbeta) was performed with unique molecular identifiers. TCRdb independently ran MiXCR on the PCR reads; one entry per CDR3 protein. There are 530,000 or so distinct CDR3 sequences in the sample; roughly 27% occur only once, and 35% to 40% lies in the top ten. This rearrangement joins TRBV12-3 or TRBV12-4 to TRBJ2-5; TRBD2 agrees at 7 bases. Sequencing was performed on PBMCs, taken before TCRalphabeta/CD19-depleted stem cell transplant. The TCR sequence derives from a boy younger than two with Wiskott-Aldrich syndrome, due to receive a stem cell transplant. CDR3 DNA: TGCGCCAGCAGTTTAATGGCGGGAGATCAAGAGACCCAGTACTTC. Encoded protein: CASSLMAGDQETQYF.